A single sample gave rise to the 24 T cell receptor beta chains below, sequenced in a study of CD8 T cells in Susac syndrome. RNA, at roughly 0.5 to 1 ug, was reverse transcribed with random hexamers. MiXCR was run by TCRdb on the immunoSEQ multiplex PCR reads, yielding one entry per CDR3 protein. The repertoire holds 200,000 or so distinct CDR3 sequences, with 90% to 95% as singletons. The specimen was CD4+ T cells from PBMCs. The origin of the receptors is a human donor with multiple sclerosis.

The chain couples TRBV2 to TRBJ2-5, with 7 bases that match TRBD2. The ends lost 8 bases at V and 4 bases at J; junction bases unmatched: 4. CDR1 is SNHLY, CDR2 FYNNEI, per germline. The length of the CDR3 is 12 residues. Here the CDR3 reads CASCGSGETQYF. The CDR3 nucleotides are TGTGCCAGCTGCGGGAGTGGAGAGACCCAGTACTTC.

This chain connects TRBV5-1 to TRBJ2-7, with a possible D match to TRBD2 (6 bases). The germline V gene encodes CDR1 SGHRS and CDR2 YFSETQ. Trimming stripped 3 bases from V and 0 bases from J, with 13 bases between. The CDR3 sequence is 15 residues long. The CDR3 region is CASSSTAGPSYEQYF. CDR3 nucleotides: TGCGCCAGCAGCTCGACGGCGGGACCCTCCTACGAGCAGTACTTC.

CDR3 coding DNA: TGTGCCACCGGGACAGGGGGTTCCTACGAGCAGTACTTC. This gives the protein CATGTGGSYEQYF. The rearrangement uses TRBV24-1 and TRBJ2-7; 11 positions match TRBD1. In germline, CDR1 is KGHDR, CDR2 SFDVKD. This CDR3 contains 13 residues. Unmatched junction bases numbered 1, after V lost 9 bases and J lost 1 base.

The V call is TRBV20-1, the J call TRBJ1-2; D gene unclear. V gave up 6 bases and J gave up 2 bases, with 10 bases separating them. The germline V gene encodes CDR1 DFQATT and CDR2 SNEGSKA (reference sequence). The CDR3 runs to 12 residues. In nucleotides, the CDR3 is TGCAGTGCCCTCCCCAGGAACTATGGCTACACCTTC. Its translation: CSALPRNYGYTF.

This chain uses TRBV20-1 with TRBJ2-5; D is possibly TRBD2 (6 bases). The CDR3 has 11 amino acids. Germline lookup yields CDR1 DFQATT and CDR2 SNEGSKA (reference sequence). Trimming took off 5 bases at V and 5 bases at J, with 9 bases between the two ends. The CDR3 loop is CSAEAGETQYF. In DNA, the CDR3 is TGCAGTGCTGAGGCGGGGGAGACCCAGTACTTC.

This clonotype was recorded once. The chain joins TRBV7-9 to TRBJ2-1, with D possibly being TRBD1 (5 bases). There are 15 residues in the CDR3. Germline V gene sequence: CDR1 SEHNR, CDR2 FQNEAQ (reference sequence). Between the trimmed V and J ends, which lost 5 bases and 9 bases, there was a span of 20 bases. This CDR3 reads CASSLLGPTRGEQFF. The CDR3, as DNA: TGTGCCAGCAGCCTCCTGGGTCCAACAAGGGGTGAGCAGTTCTTC.

The V gene is TRBV30, the J gene TRBJ2-1; D is perhaps TRBD1 or TRBD2 (5 bases each). The length of the CDR3 is 12 residues. V lost 0 bases to trimming and J lost 12 bases, with 12 bases between them. The germline V gene has CDR1 GTSNPN and CDR2 SVGIG (reference sequence). CDR3: CAWSVPRGRQFF. The CDR3 coding sequence is TGTGCCTGGAGTGTACCCCGGGGCCGGCAGTTCTTC. The full variable domain, in which reference TRBV30 and TRBJ2-1 provide the parts outside the CDR3, is SQTIHQWPATLVQPVGSPLSLECTVEGTSNPNLYWYRQAAGRGLQLLFYSVGIGQISSEVPQNLSASRPQDRQFILSSKKLLLSDSGFYLCAWSVPRGRQFFGPGTRLTVL.

CDR3 region: CASSSYLSTYEQYF. Here the CDR3 DNA reads TGTGCCAGCAGCTCATACCTCTCCACATACGAGCAGTACTTC. This chain uses TRBV7-2 with TRBJ2-7; D remains unclear. This CDR3 comprises 14 residues. Germline V CDR1 and CDR2: SGHTA, FQGNSA. V lost 4 bases, J lost 4 bases, and 14 bases lay in between.

This clonotype was recorded a few times. This sequence joins TRBV12-3 or TRBV12-4 and TRBJ1-4; unclear D gene. Trimming removed 8 bases from V and 7 bases from J, with 8 bases in between. CDR3 length equals 11 residues. Here the CDR3 reads CASRTGEKLFF. Here the CDR3 DNA reads TGTGCCAGCCGGACGGGTGAAAAACTGTTTTTT.

The chain recombines TRBV7-3 with TRBJ1-1; D perhaps matches TRBD1 (6 bases). The germline V and J ends were trimmed by 3 bases and 1 base, with 12 bases remaining between them. There are 15 residues in the CDR3. Germline-derived CDR1 and CDR2 are SGHTA and FQGTGA. DNA for the CDR3: TGTGCCAGCAGCTTCCAACCGGGACAGAACACTGAAGCTTTCTTT. Translated, it gives CASSFQPGQNTEAFF.

V is TRBV5-1 and J is TRBJ1-2; D is perhaps TRBD1 (6 bases). Germline-derived CDR1 and CDR2 are SGHRS and YFSETQ. Trimming took 0 bases from V and 4 from J, leaving 13 bases between them. The CDR3 length is 15 residues. The CDR3 sequence: CASSLVTDRLYGYTF. The CDR3, as DNA: TGCGCCAGCAGCTTGGTAACGGACAGACTCTATGGCTACACCTTC.

The rearrangement joins TRBV4-2 to TRBJ2-1; D gene ambiguous. CDR3 length equals 15 residues. V was clipped by 0 bases and J by 4 bases, with 10 bases between them. In germline, CDR1 is LGHNA, CDR2 YNFKEQ. The CDR3 sequence: CASSQDHGGYNEQFF. The DNA of the CDR3 is TGTGCCAGCAGCCAAGATCATGGCGGATACAATGAGCAGTTCTTC.

This clonotype appeared once. The rearrangement uses TRBV20-1 and TRBJ1-2; D is unresolved. This CDR3 spans 13 amino acids. V lost 2 bases to trimming and J lost 4 bases, with 11 bases between them. Per germline, CDR1 DFQATT and CDR2 SNEGSKA (reference sequence). In nucleotides, the CDR3 is TGCAGTGCTAGACGATTACAGATCTATGGCTACACCTTC. As protein: CSARRLQIYGYTF.

The chain links TRBV29-1 to TRBJ2-1; D might be TRBD2 (7 bases). The CDR3 is made up of 14 amino acids. V shed 6 bases and J shed 7 bases, with 19 bases lying between them. Germline assignment: CDR1 SQVTM and CDR2 ANQGSEA. The CDR3 coding sequence is TGCAGCGTACTGGGGGCGGGAGTGGTTAATGAGCAGTTCTTC. It yields the protein CSVLGAGVVNEQFF.

The rearrangement uses TRBV9 and TRBJ2-5; D possibly corresponds to TRBD2 (7 bases). Germline V CDR1 and CDR2: SGDLS, YYNGEE. V lost 3 bases, J lost 5 bases, and 17 bases lay in between. The CDR3 consists of 15 residues. The CDR3 here is CASSAPRGGAETQYF. In nucleotides, the CDR3 is TGTGCCAGCAGCGCGCCTAGGGGGGGCGCGGAGACCCAGTACTTC.

This chain links TRBV6-6 with TRBJ1-1; possibly TRBD1 for D (5 bases). Germline assignment: CDR1 MNHNY and CDR2 SVGAGI (reference sequence). The CDR3 runs to 13 residues. Trimming took off 11 bases at V and 3 bases at J, with 16 bases between the two ends. The CDR3: CAGDGGAYTEAFF. The CDR3 region has the DNA TGTGCCGGGGACGGAGGGGCATACACTGAAGCTTTCTTT.

The chain is built from TRBV20-1 and TRBJ2-7; tentatively, D is TRBD2 (6 bases). The V gene lost 4 bases and the J gene lost 7 bases, with 17 bases spanning the gap. Germline CDR1 and CDR2: DFQATT and SNEGSKA (reference sequence). The CDR3 sequence is 13 residues long. DNA for the CDR3: TGCAGTGCTAAGAGGACTACCCGAGGGGAGCAGTACTTC. Its protein product is CSAKRTTRGEQYF.

The V and J genes are TRBV14 and TRBJ2-1, with D unresolved. Trimming left V 1 base short and J 8 bases short, with 21 bases between. The CDR3 sequence is 17 residues long. The germline V gene encodes CDR1 SGHDN and CDR2 FVKESK. CDR3 in amino acids: CASSQVFGRFRPDEQFF. The CDR3 region has the DNA TGTGCCAGCAGCCAAGTATTTGGAAGGTTTCGTCCGGATGAGCAGTTCTTC.

V and J are TRBV20-1 and TRBJ2-3; the match to TRBD2 covers 9 bases. The CDR3 has 14 amino acids. Germline V gene sequence: CDR1 DFQATT, CDR2 SNEGSKA (reference sequence). The V gene end was trimmed by 6 bases and the J gene end by 0 bases; junction bases not matched to a gene: 4. The CDR3 region has the DNA TGCAGTGCCCGCACTAGCGGGAGCACAGATACGCAGTATTTT. Its translation: CSARTSGSTDTQYF.

The chain joins TRBV5-1 to TRBJ1-1, with D maybe TRBD1 (6 bases). The length of the CDR3 is 13 residues. The germline V gene has CDR1 SGHRS and CDR2 YFSETQ. V gave up 4 bases and J gave up 3 bases, with 10 bases separating them. CDR3 residues: CASSERGDTEAFF. The CDR3 DNA follows: TGCGCCAGCAGCGAAAGGGGGGACACTGAAGCTTTCTTT.

The V gene is TRBV2, the J gene TRBJ1-2, with D tentatively TRBD1 (6 bases). CDR1 is SNHLY, CDR2 FYNNEI, per germline. The CDR3 runs to 13 residues. V was clipped by 7 bases and J by 3 bases, with 12 bases between them. The CDR3 DNA reads TGTGCCAGCACCCAAGACAGGTACTATGGCTACACCTTC. This encodes CASTQDRYYGYTF.

The genes are TRBV9 and TRBJ2-7; D perhaps matches TRBD1 (6 bases). CDR1 SGDLS and CDR2 YYNGEE come from the germline V gene. With 8 bases removed from V and 4 bases from J, the gap between germline ends came to 19 bases. CDR3 size: 14 residues. The DNA for the CDR3 is TGTGCCAGTAGCACAGGGCGGTACTTTTACGAGCAGTACTTC. Amino acid sequence: CASSTGRYFYEQYF.

This rearrangement joins TRBV15 to TRBJ2-3, with D hard to call. Germline V lookup: CDR1 LNHNV, CDR2 YYDKDF (reference sequence). The CDR3 runs 14 residues. The ends were cut back, 1 base at V and 0 bases at J, with 5 bases in the middle. The CDR3 is CATSRVSSTDTQYF. The CDR3 nucleotides read TGTGCCACCAGCAGAGTTTCTAGCACAGATACGCAGTATTTT.

J is TRBJ2-3 and V is TRBV5-1; perhaps TRBD2 as D (6 bases). This CDR3 is built from 13 residues. V dropped 9 bases and J dropped 6 bases, with 17 bases sitting between them. Germline CDR1 is SGHRS and CDR2 is YFSETQ. The CDR3 reads CATSTRELDTQYF. CDR3 coding DNA: TGCGCCACCTCGACTAGAGAGCTGGATACGCAGTATTTT.